A single sample gave rise to the 25 T cell receptor beta chains below, sequenced in a study of blood T cell repertoires in COVID-19. The method was immunoSEQ multiplex PCR; TCRdb's version includes in-frame clones alone and lacks a portion of them. This sample has just under 30,000 clones, with roughly 90% found just once. Sequenced sample: peripheral blood. The source of these receptors is a human donor with active COVID-19. The donor label of this sample is uncertain.

The chain uses TRBV7-8 and TRBJ2-7, with D hard to call. This CDR3 is built from 13 residues. Germline V CDR1 and CDR2: SGHVS, FQNEAQ. V lost 5 bases to trimming and J lost 0 bases, with 8 bases between them. The CDR3 sequence is CASSPAASYEQYF. CDR3 DNA sequence: TGTGCCAGCAGCCCCGCGGCCTCCTACGAGCAGTACTTC. Full variable domain (rest looked up from reference TRBV7-8 and TRBJ2-7): GAGVSQSPRYKVAKRGQDVALRCDPISGHVSLFWYQQALGQGPEFLTYFQNEAQLDKSGLPSDRFFAERPEGSVSTLKIQRTQQEDSAVYLCASSPAASYEQYFGPGTRLTVT.

This clone has just a few counts. The chain uses TRBV5-4 and TRBJ2-2; D remains unclear. The CDR3 runs to 13 residues. Trimming took off 0 bases at V and 4 bases at J, with 4 bases between the two ends. Looked up from germline, CDR1 is SGHNT and CDR2 is YYREEE (reference sequence). Written as DNA, the CDR3 is TGTGCCAGCAGCTTGGTCCTCACCGGGGAGCTGTTTTTT. Translation gives CASSLVLTGELFF.

The gene calls are TRBV9 and TRBJ2-3; D is possibly TRBD1 (5 bases). The germline V gene has CDR1 SGDLS and CDR2 YYNGEE. The V gene lost 0 bases and the J gene lost 4 bases, with 12 bases spanning the gap. This CDR3 region has 15 residues. CDR3 sequence (DNA): TGTGCCAGCAGCGTAGCCGAAGGGGCGGCAGATACGCAGTATTTT. Translated, it gives CASSVAEGAADTQYF.

The rearrangement joins TRBV14 to TRBJ1-3, with D perhaps TRBD1 (6 bases). In germline, CDR1 is SGHDN, CDR2 FVKESK. Trimming took 4 bases from V and 4 from J, leaving 14 bases between them. The CDR3 is 15 residues long. The CDR3 coding sequence is TGTGCCAGCAGCCCTTACTGGGGGCCCGGAAACACCATATATTTT. This translates into CASSPYWGPGNTIYF.

The chain combines TRBV19 with TRBJ2-7; maybe TRBD1 (5 bases). V was cut by 7 bases and J by 2 bases, with 18 bases left in between. Germline CDR1 reads LNHDA; CDR2 reads SQIVND (reference sequence). The CDR3 consists of 15 residues. The CDR3 protein is CASNPGPMRTYEQYF. The CDR3 DNA sequence: TGTGCCAGTAACCCAGGGCCCATGCGGACCTACGAGCAGTACTTC.

The CDR3 reads CASSLWGPGTGGEQNIQYF. The DNA of the CDR3 is TGTGCCAGCAGTTTATGGGGACCCGGGACAGGGGGGGAGCAAAACATTCAGTACTTC. The V gene is TRBV28, the J gene TRBJ2-4; 11 bases match TRBD1. The CDR3 spans 19 residues. CDR1 is MDHEN, CDR2 SYDVKM, per germline. V lost 0 bases and J lost 5; bases outside the gene matches: 12.

This chain links TRBV7-3 with TRBJ2-1, with 9 bases matching TRBD2. The CDR3 is 15 residues long. The junction had 9 bases not matched to a gene; V was cut back by 5 bases and J by 7 bases. CDR1 is SGHTA, CDR2 FQGTGA, per germline. The CDR3 protein is CASSRNSGGVNEQFF. CDR3 nucleotides: TGTGCCAGCAGCCGAAATAGCGGGGGTGTAAATGAGCAGTTCTTC.

The chain uses TRBV6-5 and TRBJ1-1; D possibly corresponds to TRBD1 (6 bases). This CDR3 is built from 15 residues. V dropped 10 bases and J dropped 2 bases, with 20 bases sitting between them. Germline CDR1 reads MNHEY; CDR2 reads SVGAGI. The chain's CDR3 is CATKRGWDTNTEAFF. The CDR3 DNA reads as TGTGCCACCAAGAGAGGGTGGGACACTAACACTGAAGCTTTCTTT.

CDR3 DNA: TGTGCCAGTAGTATAGGGCTAGCGGGGGGAATGTACCAAGAGACCCAGTACTTC. The encoded protein is CASSIGLAGGMYQETQYF. This chain links TRBV19 with TRBJ2-5, with 11 bases lining up with TRBD2. Trimming took 1 base from V and 0 from J; bases not matched to a gene: 7. The CDR3 has 18 amino acids. CDR1 and CDR2 (germline): LNHDA, SQIVND (reference sequence).

The V call is TRBV28, the J call TRBJ1-1; 8 bases match TRBD1. This CDR3 is 14 amino acids long. Trimming at V came to 8 bases and at J to 5 bases, leaving 10 bases not matched to a gene. The germline CDR1 and CDR2 sequences are MDHEN and SYDVKM. Here the CDR3 DNA reads TGTGCCAGCTTAATAACAGGGGGTACTACTGAAGCTTTCTTT. Amino acid sequence: CASLITGGTTEAFF.

V gene TRBV4-1 combines with J gene TRBJ1-5; D may be TRBD1 (6 bases). Germline assignment: CDR1 MGHRA and CDR2 YSYEKL. V was shortened by 0 bases and J by 9 bases, with 15 bases between the two germline ends. CDR3 length: 15 residues. The DNA for the CDR3 is TGCGCCAGCAGCCAAGAGTTTTCGGGGGGCCGGCCCCAGCATTTT. Translation gives CASSQEFSGGRPQHF.

The J gene is TRBJ2-7, the V gene TRBV29-1, with D possibly TRBD1 on 6 matching bases. This CDR3 has 11 residues. CDR1 and CDR2 (germline): SQVTM, ANQGSEA. Between the trimmed V and J ends, which lost 6 bases and 4 bases, there was a span of 10 bases. CDR3 sequence reads: CSVGTTYEQYF. The CDR3 coding sequence is TGCAGCGTCGGGACAACTTACGAGCAGTACTTC.

The V gene is TRBV5-1, the J gene TRBJ2-5, with D tentatively TRBD2 (6 bases). V was pared by 5 bases and J by 4 bases, with 18 bases between. The CDR3 loop spans 15 amino acids. The germline V gene encodes CDR1 SGHRS and CDR2 YFSETQ. Here the CDR3 reads CASRHGTGLRETQYF. The CDR3 DNA is TGCGCCAGCAGACATGGGACTGGTTTAAGAGAGACCCAGTACTTC.

The gene calls are TRBV10-3 and TRBJ2-5; D possibly corresponds to TRBD1 (6 bases). The CDR3 is 14 residues long. Germline V lookup: CDR1 ENHRY, CDR2 SYGVKD. Trimming cost V 6 bases and J 5 bases, with 16 bases left between them. CDR3 in amino acids: CAIRPGTSRETQYF. For the CDR3, the DNA is TGTGCCATCAGGCCTGGGACATCTAGGGAGACCCAGTACTTC.

The chain combines TRBV5-1 with TRBJ2-3; 10 positions match TRBD2. The CDR3 has 15 residues. Trimming cost V 7 bases and J 2 bases; bases outside gene matches: 7. Germline-derived CDR1 and CDR2 are SGHRS and YFSETQ. CDR3 sequence reads: CASGPSGGNTDTQYF. In DNA, the CDR3 is TGCGCCAGCGGACCTAGCGGGGGAAACACAGATACGCAGTATTTT.

Only a few counts were recorded for this clone. The J gene is TRBJ1-6, the V gene TRBV14, with D possibly matching TRBD1 (6 bases). This CDR3 is 17 amino acids long. V dropped 0 bases and J dropped 7 bases, with 16 bases sitting between them. The germline CDR1 and CDR2 sequences are SGHDN and FVKESK. The DNA of the CDR3 is TGTGCCAGCAGCCAAGAATATGGGGGAAGGGGGAATTCACCCCTCCACTTT. Its protein is CASSQEYGGRGNSPLHF.

This clone is medium-sized in the sample. V and J are TRBV18 and TRBJ2-1; 7 bases match TRBD2. The CDR3 sequence is 15 residues long. Germline V gene data show CDR1 as KGHSH and CDR2 as LQKENI. V lost 2 bases, J lost 0 bases, and 1 base stayed unmatched. CDR3 protein: CASSPGTNSYNEQFF. For the CDR3, the DNA is TGTGCCAGCTCACCAGGGACTAACTCCTACAATGAGCAGTTCTTC. Full variable domain (missing parts from reference TRBV18 and TRBJ2-1): NAGVMQNPRHLVRRRGQEARLRCSPMKGHSHVYWYRQLPEEGLKFMVYLQKENIIDESGMPKERFSAEFPKEGPSILRIQQVVRGDSAAYFCASSPGTNSYNEQFFGPGTRLTVL.

This chain links TRBV12-3 or TRBV12-4 with TRBJ2-1; the D gene is possibly TRBD1 (6 bases). V was pared by 6 bases and J by 15 bases, with 18 bases between. The CDR3 is made up of 12 amino acids. Here the CDR3 reads CASSPGWGLRFF. DNA for the CDR3: TGTGCCAGCAGCCCAGGTTGGGGGCTAAGGTTCTTC.

V gene TRBV4-1 combines with J gene TRBJ1-2; perhaps TRBD1 as D (5 bases). Germline CDR1 is MGHRA and CDR2 is YSYEKL. V shed 0 bases and J shed 4 bases, with 9 bases lying between them. The CDR3 totals 14 residues. Here the CDR3 reads CASSQEGRGYGYTF. The CDR3 DNA follows: TGCGCCAGCAGCCAAGAAGGGAGGGGCTATGGCTACACCTTC.

This chain connects TRBV9 to TRBJ1-1; no reliable D call. CDR1 and CDR2 (germline): SGDLS, YYNGEE. Trimming took 4 bases from V and 7 from J, leaving 14 bases between them. This CDR3 spans 13 amino acids. The DNA of the CDR3 is TGTGCCAGCAGCCGAGATGGTTCGTATGAAGCTTTCTTT. Residues: CASSRDGSYEAFF.

The chain is built from TRBV11-2 and TRBJ1-5; TRBD1 matches 8 bases. The length of the CDR3 is 14 residues. V trimming: 5 bases; J trimming: 5 bases; junction bases outside the gene matches: 5. CDR1 is SGHAT, CDR2 FQNNGV, per germline. CDR3 sequence: CASSVTGGYQPQHF. CDR3 nucleotide sequence: TGTGCCAGCAGCGTAACAGGGGGGTATCAGCCCCAGCATTTT. Full variable domain (outside the CDR3, taken from reference TRBV11-2 and TRBJ1-5): EAGVAQSPRYKIIEKRQSVAFWCNPISGHATLYWYQQILGQGPKLLIQFQNNGVVDDSQLPKDRFSAERLKGVDSTLKIQPAKLEDSAVYLCASSVTGGYQPQHFGDGTRLSIL.

The rearrangement joins TRBV3-1 (or the pseudogene TRBV3-2) to TRBJ2-3; TRBD2 matches 10 bases. V trimming: 4 bases; J trimming: 0 bases; junction bases outside the gene matches: 4. The CDR3 covers 16 residues. The germline gives CDR1 LGHDT, CDR2 YNNKEL (reference sequence). The CDR3 loop reads CASSLRTSGSTDTQYF. The CDR3 DNA is TGTGCCAGCAGCCTGAGGACTAGCGGAAGCACAGATACGCAGTATTTT.

The gene calls are TRBV3-1 (or the pseudogene TRBV3-2) and TRBJ2-5, with D uncertain. This CDR3 region has 13 residues. Looked up from germline, CDR1 is LGHDT and CDR2 is YNNKEL (reference sequence). Trimming shortened V by 2 bases and J by 4 bases, and 8 bases separated the two germline ends. The CDR3 DNA sequence: TGTGCCAGCAGCCAAACTGCGGTAGAGACCCAGTACTTC. Translated: CASSQTAVETQYF.

The genes are TRBV10-3 and TRBJ2-3; the match to TRBD2 covers 9 bases. Germline values: CDR1 ENHRY, CDR2 SYGVKD. This CDR3 has 13 amino acids. With V trimmed by 11 bases and J by 3 bases, 6 bases remained unmatched. The CDR3: CAVAGGQTDTQYF. Written as DNA, the CDR3 is TGTGCCGTCGCGGGGGGGCAGACAGATACGCAGTATTTT.

The chain recombines TRBV11-1 with TRBJ2-5; D is possibly TRBD1 (7 bases). The CDR3 runs 15 residues. The V end was cut by 4 bases, the J end by 7 bases, with 19 bases between. Germline CDR1 and CDR2: SGHAT and FQDESV (reference sequence). CDR3 sequence: CASSYDIGTAGTQYF. Here the CDR3 DNA reads TGTGCCAGCAGCTACGACATTGGGACAGCGGGGACCCAGTACTTC. The whole variable domain, remainder taken from reference TRBV11-1 and TRBJ2-5, is EAEVAQSPRYKITEKSQAVAFWCDPISGHATLYWYRQILGQGPELLVQFQDESVVDDSQLPKDRFSAERLKGVDSTLKIQPAELGDSAMYLCASSYDIGTAGTQYFGPGTRLLVL.